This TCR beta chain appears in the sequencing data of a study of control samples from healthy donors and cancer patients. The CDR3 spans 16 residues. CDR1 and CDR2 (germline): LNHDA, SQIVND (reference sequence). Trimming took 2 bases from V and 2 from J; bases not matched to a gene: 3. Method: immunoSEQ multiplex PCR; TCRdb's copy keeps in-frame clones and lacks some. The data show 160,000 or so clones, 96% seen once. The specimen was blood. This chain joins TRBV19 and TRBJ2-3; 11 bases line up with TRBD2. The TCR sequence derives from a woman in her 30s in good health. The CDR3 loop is CASSILAGGHTDTQYF. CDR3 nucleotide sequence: TGTGCCAGTAGTATACTAGCGGGAGGCCACACAGATACGCAGTATTTT.